Sequencing of this T cell receptor (beta chain) was carried out in a study of identical twins. Overall study findings and caveats: With abundant cord blood beta clonotypes, insertions were fewer; memory repertoires showed no such pattern. For zero-insertion analyses, partial confounding could come from invariant MAIT and iNKT cells.

TCRdb re-called the 5' RACE reads with MiXCR, one entry per CDR3 protein. This sample has under 450,000 distinct CDR3 sequences, with roughly 20% found just once. CDR1 is MNHNS, CDR2 SASEGT, per germline. The CDR3 is 16 residues long. V shed 6 bases, J shed 4 bases, and the junction held 9 bases outside the gene matches. This clonotype was detected only a few times. No antigen is known for it. The sample taken for sequencing was naive T cells sorted from blood. The TCR sequence derives from a man between 45 and 60 years old in good health. The V gene is TRBV6-1, the J gene TRBJ2-7, with TRBD2 identical over 13 bases. The CDR3 coding sequence is TGTGCCAGCAGCCCCGGACTAGCGGGAGCAGCGTACGAGCAGTACTTC. This gives the protein CASSPGLAGAAYEQYF.